This T cell receptor beta chain was found in a study of cytomegalovirus exposure and HLA in healthy donors. The study, taken as a whole, reports: Per a prior analysis, the majority of TCR beta V segments were productive roughly 90% or roughly 30% of the time. A later analysis appeared to link common viral pathogens to several of the most significant clusters. Available immune exposure information was restricted to CMV serostatus only. According to a later analysis, donors in an Asian-associated ancestry cluster reportedly had fewer N-insertions than the roughly 640-donor mean.

Germline V gene data show CDR1 as SGHRS and CDR2 as YFSETQ. J was trimmed by 5 bases and V by 7 bases; bases with no gene match: 9. The CDR3 runs 15 residues. The PCR contained 60 Vbeta and 13 Jbeta primers. The table came from immunoSEQ multiplex PCR; TCRdb's copy has only in-frame clones and leaves some out. The repertoire holds 100,000 to 150,000 clones, with roughly 80% as singletons. This clone occurred a few times. The target antigen is unknown. The TCR originated in a middle-aged woman in good health and CMV-seropositive. The sample consisted of PBMCs. The rearrangement links TRBV5-1 to TRBJ2-5, with 12 positions matching TRBD2. In nucleotides, the CDR3 is TGCGCCAGCCATCGACTAGCGGGAGTTTCGGAGACCCAGTACTTC. Amino acid sequence: CASHRLAGVSETQYF.